What follows are 18 T cell receptor beta chains derived from one specimen sequenced in a study of identical twins. In TCRdb, the 5' RACE reads were re-called with MiXCR into one record per CDR3 protein. The sample contains over 550,000 distinct CDR3 sequences, about 7% of which appear only once. This sample was also put to use in a study of yellow fever vaccine responses in identical twins.

Material: PBMCs. The receptors were sampled from a woman in her late teens or twenties in good health.

This clonotype was recorded many times. This chain links TRBV7-9 with TRBJ2-5; tentatively, D is TRBD2 (6 bases). Germline CDR1 and CDR2: SEHNR and FQNEAQ (reference sequence). V was pared by 0 bases and J by 4 bases, with 15 bases between. The CDR3 is 16 amino acids. The CDR3 loop is CASSLALTSPPETQYF. For the CDR3, the DNA is TGTGCCAGCAGCTTAGCGCTAACTAGCCCACCAGAGACCCAGTACTTC.

The V and J genes are TRBV27 and TRBJ1-5; maybe TRBD1 (6 bases). The V end was cut by 5 bases, the J end by 7 bases, with 15 bases between. The CDR3 extends over 14 amino acids. CDR1 and CDR2 from the germline V gene are MNHEY and SMNVEV (reference sequence). The CDR3 spells CASSPRGGIQPQHF. Written as DNA, the CDR3 is TGTGCCAGCAGTCCTCGGGGGGGCATACAGCCCCAGCATTTT.

The rearrangement links TRBV20-1 to TRBJ2-1; 12 bases fit TRBD2. Looked up from germline, CDR1 is DFQATT and CDR2 is SNEGSKA (reference sequence). The CDR3 loop spans 17 amino acids. The J segment lost 0 bases and the V segment lost 1 base, leaving 4 bases of the junction unmatched. The CDR3 protein is CSARVPSGRGSYNEQFF. Written as DNA, the CDR3 is TGCAGTGCTAGAGTCCCTAGCGGGAGGGGCTCCTACAATGAGCAGTTCTTC.

The gene calls are TRBV28 and TRBJ2-1; 7 positions match TRBD1. V lost 10 bases to trimming and J lost 4 bases; unmatched junction nucleotides: 16. The germline V gene encodes CDR1 MDHEN and CDR2 SYDVKM. The CDR3 is 16 amino acids. CDR3 nucleotides: TGTGCCACCAAGGGGAAGACGACAGGGTGGTACAATGAGCAGTTCTTC. This codes for CATKGKTTGWYNEQFF.

This clonotype occurred a few times. The V call is TRBV9, the J call TRBJ2-2; 11 nucleotides line up with TRBD2. Germline V gene lookup returns CDR1 SGDLS and CDR2 YYNGEE. Trimming cost V 3 bases and J 7 bases; bases outside gene matches: 5. This CDR3 has 15 residues. For the CDR3, the DNA is TGTGCCAGCAGCGGACTAGCGGGATATAGCGGGGAGCTGTTTTTT. It is translated as CASSGLAGYSGELFF.

This clonotype occurred many times. The V gene is TRBV2, the J gene TRBJ2-7; D not certain. Trimming took off 4 bases at V and 3 bases at J, with 10 bases between the two ends. This CDR3 has 13 residues. Germline V gene data show CDR1 as SNHLY and CDR2 as FYNNEI. CDR3 loop: CASSGEDRYEQYV. The CDR3, as DNA: TGTGCCAGCAGTGGAGAGGACCGCTACGAGCAGTACGTC.

The chain has TRBV10-2 and TRBJ2-3; perhaps TRBD2 as D (5 bases). The CDR3 sequence is 15 residues long. V lost 3 bases and J 2 bases, leaving 12 bases between the germline ends. Germline loops: CDR1 WSHSY, CDR2 SAAADI. This chain's CDR3 is CASSDTAGLTDTQYF. The CDR3 DNA sequence: TGCGCCAGCAGTGATACCGCGGGCCTCACAGATACGCAGTATTTT.

In this sample, this clonotype turned up a few times. The rearrangement links TRBV2 to TRBJ2-5, with D possibly TRBD1 on 5 matching bases. Trimming removed 2 bases from V and 5 bases from J, with 15 bases in between. CDR3 length: 15 amino acids. The germline V gene has CDR1 SNHLY and CDR2 FYNNEI. CDR3 sequence (DNA): TGTGCCAGCAGTGAATTTCAGGGTTCGTCTGAGACCCAGTACTTC. It encodes CASSEFQGSSETQYF.

About this clonotype itself: A junction boundary mismatches the germline segment, possibly from a read error. The chain links TRBV9 to TRBJ2-5; TRBD1 agrees at 7 bases. The CDR3 loop spans 14 amino acids. The germline V gene encodes CDR1 SGDLS and CDR2 YYNGEE. The CDR3 protein is CVSSVGQDQETQYF. For the CDR3, the DNA is TGTGTCAGCAGCGTCGGACAGGACCAAGAGACCCAGTACTTC.

The V and J genes are TRBV18 and TRBJ2-5; TRBD1 matches 8 bases. V gave up 4 bases and J gave up 2 bases; unmatched junction bases: 9. Germline values: CDR1 KGHSH, CDR2 LQKENI. The CDR3 runs to 16 residues. The CDR3: CASSLSGTGSQETQYF. The CDR3 bases are TGTGCCAGCTCACTTTCCGGGACAGGTTCTCAAGAGACCCAGTACTTC.

This clonotype was found a few times. The V call is TRBV27, the J call TRBJ2-1; 16 bases agree with TRBD2. Germline assignment: CDR1 MNHEY and CDR2 SMNVEV (reference sequence). The CDR3 is 21 residues long. Germline trimming cut 2 bases from V and 4 bases from J; bases unmatched to any gene: 14. The CDR3 sequence is CASSLLLTGTSGRALYNEQFF. CDR3 in DNA: TGTGCCAGCAGTTTACTTTTAACCGGGACTAGCGGGAGGGCCTTATACAATGAGCAGTTCTTC.

The chain has TRBV12-5 and TRBJ1-2; D gene uncertain. This CDR3 region has 11 residues. The V gene's germline CDR1 is LGHNT and CDR2 FRNRAP. V lost 5 bases to trimming and J lost 3 bases, with 4 bases between them. CDR3 nucleotide sequence: TGTGCTAGTGGTGACTACTATGGCTACACCTTC. Protein product: CASGDYYGYTF.

The chain combines TRBV29-1 with TRBJ2-3, with 9 bases that match TRBD2. Unmatched junction bases numbered 2, after V lost 3 bases and J lost 4 bases. Per the germline V gene, CDR1 is SQVTM and CDR2 is ANQGSEA. The CDR3 is made up of 13 amino acids. CDR3 coding DNA: TGCAGCGTTGATAGCGGGAGTTCAGATACGCAGTATTTT. As protein: CSVDSGSSDTQYF.

The V call is TRBV11-2, the J call TRBJ2-3; D call uncertain. The CDR3 is 15 amino acids. Germline V lookup: CDR1 SGHAT, CDR2 FQNNGV. Trimming shortened V by 4 bases and J by 5 bases, and 16 bases separated the two germline ends. DNA for the CDR3: TGTGCCAGCAGCTCCCATGGCAGGCAGCTAGATACGCAGTATTTT. Its protein is CASSSHGRQLDTQYF.

This clonotype was found many times. The rearrangement uses TRBV29-1 and TRBJ2-5; D unclear. Germline V gives CDR1 SQVTM, CDR2 ANQGSEA. This CDR3 comprises 13 residues. Between the trimmed V and J ends, which lost 4 bases and 2 bases, there was a span of 11 bases. The CDR3 spells CSVARPPQETQYF. The CDR3 nucleotides read TGCAGCGTTGCAAGACCGCCTCAAGAGACCCAGTACTTC. Variable domain in full (rest from reference TRBV29-1 and TRBJ2-5): SAVISQKPSRDICQRGTSLTIQCQVDSQVTMMFWYRQQPGQSLTLIATANQGSEATYESGFVIDKFPISRPNLTFSTLTVSNMSPEDSSIYLCSVARPPQETQYFGPGTRLLVL.

The rearrangement joins TRBV20-1 to TRBJ2-7; D call uncertain. The CDR3 is 11 amino acids. Germline CDR1 DFQATT, CDR2 SNEGSKA (reference sequence). V was pared by 6 bases and J by 6 bases, with 12 bases between. CDR3 residues: CSAPLGSEQYF. CDR3 bases: TGCAGTGCCCCGCTGGGGTCCGAGCAGTACTTC.

In its sample, this clonotype was seen a few times. The V and J genes are TRBV20-1 and TRBJ1-6; TRBD1 matches at 8 bases. Germline assignment: CDR1 DFQATT and CDR2 SNEGSKA (reference sequence). Trimming took 0 bases from V and 10 from J; bases not matched to a gene: 11. CDR3 length: 16 amino acids. The CDR3 DNA reads as TGCAGTGCTAGAGATATTCAGGGGGCGCCTTGGTCACCCCTCCACTTT. This codes for CSARDIQGAPWSPLHF.

This clonotype was counted a few times. The CDR3 nucleotides read TGCAGTGCTAGATACGGAGGTTGGGCAGATACGCAGTATTTT. Protein product: CSARYGGWADTQYF. This chain connects TRBV20-1 to TRBJ2-3, with D perhaps matching TRBD2 (5 bases). V dropped 2 bases and J dropped 4 bases, with 13 bases sitting between them. CDR1 DFQATT and CDR2 SNEGSKA come from the germline V gene (reference sequence). The CDR3 contains 14 residues.